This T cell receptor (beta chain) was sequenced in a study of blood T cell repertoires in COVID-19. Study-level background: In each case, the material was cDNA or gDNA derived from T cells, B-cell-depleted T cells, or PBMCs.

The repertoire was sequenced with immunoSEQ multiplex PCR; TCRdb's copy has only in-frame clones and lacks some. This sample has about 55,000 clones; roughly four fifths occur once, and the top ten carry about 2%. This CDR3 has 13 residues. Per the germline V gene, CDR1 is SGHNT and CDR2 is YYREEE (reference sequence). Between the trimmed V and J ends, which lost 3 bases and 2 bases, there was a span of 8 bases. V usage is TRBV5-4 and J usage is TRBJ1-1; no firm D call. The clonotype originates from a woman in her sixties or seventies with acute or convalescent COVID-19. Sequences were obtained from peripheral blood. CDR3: CASSSPHNTEAFF. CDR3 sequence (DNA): TGTGCCAGCAGCTCCCCCCATAACACTGAAGCTTTCTTT.